This T cell receptor (beta chain) was recorded in a study of beta chain features in type 1 diabetes. Germline CDR1 is KGHSH and CDR2 is LQKENI. V shed 8 bases and J shed 3 bases, with 13 bases lying between them. This CDR3 is built from 13 residues. The authors reverse transcribed all of the isolated RNA, so sequencing captured expressed TCRB transcripts. Naive, central memory and regulatory T cell samples averaged roughly 4 million reads. Libraries were prepared by immunoSEQ multiplex PCR; TCRdb keeps only in-frame clonotypes and omits some of them. The profile shows approximately 400,000 clones, approximately 16% of them singletons. General study results and limits: Naive, central memory and Treg TCRB repertoires appeared more alike in patients than in healthy donors. Diminished insertions and augmented deletions at VDJ junctions characterized type 1 diabetes patients. It was possible that PCR favored shorter templates, equally so in patients and controls.

Details on this clone: Its antigen is unknown.

This chain links TRBV18 with TRBJ1-1, with D unresolved. The sequence was collected from a woman aged 18-29 years in good health. Sequencing used naive CD4+ T cells from blood. The CDR3 DNA is TGTGCCAGCCGGTCCTCCATGGACACTGAAGCTTTCTTT. It codes for CASRSSMDTEAFF.